The 9 T cell receptor beta chains below all came from one sample that was sequenced in a study of blood T cell repertoires in COVID-19 (TCRdb year 2020). The protocol used for the library was the immunoSEQ multiplex PCR assay. Drawn from immuneACCESS, this table holds only the in-frame rearrangements with V and J called that TCRdb kept. Clones are partly lost; checked studies trace under half to an unresolved V gene and leave the rest unexplained. In this sample the table shows 110,000 or so clones, approximately 80% of which occur a single time. The ten largest clones take up 2.5% of the sample. The material sequenced was peripheral blood. These receptors were taken from a man aged 50 to 60 with acute or convalescent COVID-19.

The chain links TRBV5-4 to TRBJ2-7; 9 bases fit TRBD1. The V gene's germline CDR1 is SGHNT and CDR2 YYREEE (reference sequence). Germline trimming cut 4 bases from V and 2 bases from J; bases unmatched to any gene: 4. The CDR3 sequence is 14 residues long. CDR3 sequence reads: CASSRTGDTYEQYF. CDR3 DNA: TGTGCCAGCAGCCGGACAGGGGATACCTACGAGCAGTACTTC. The whole variable domain, filled in from reference TRBV5-4 and TRBJ2-7, reads ETGVTQSPTHLIKTRGQQVTLRCSSQSGHNTVSWYQQALGQGPQFIFQYYREEENGRGNFPPRFSGLQFPNYSSELNVNALELDDSALYLCASSRTGDTYEQYFGPGTRLTVT.

The J gene is TRBJ2-1, the V gene TRBV6-1; 12 positions match TRBD2. Germline CDR1 MNHNS, CDR2 SASEGT. The CDR3 covers 15 residues. With 2 bases clipped from V and 9 bases from J, the junction kept 5 bases outside the gene matches. This CDR3 reads CASSELAGGGSEQFF. The CDR3 coding sequence is TGTGCCAGCAGTGAACTAGCGGGAGGGGGCAGTGAGCAGTTCTTC.

This chain joins TRBV18 and TRBJ1-1; D not resolved. This CDR3 is 12 amino acids long. With 3 bases removed from V and 10 bases from J, the gap between germline ends came to 12 bases. From germline, CDR1 is KGHSH and CDR2 LQKENI. The CDR3 is CASSPRGVGAFF. The DNA for the CDR3 is TGTGCCAGCTCACCTCGCGGGGTCGGAGCTTTCTTT.

V usage is TRBV5-8 and J usage is TRBJ2-5, with TRBD1 identical over 9 bases. In germline, CDR1 is SGHTS, CDR2 YDEGEE. The V segment lost 2 bases and the J segment 5 bases; nucleotides outside the gene matches: 10. The CDR3 is 16 residues long. CDR3 nucleotides: TGTGCCAGCAGCTTAATCGGACAGGGGCTAGGGGAGACCCAGTACTTC. It specifies CASSLIGQGLGETQYF.

J is TRBJ1-1 and V is TRBV3-1 (or the pseudogene TRBV3-2), with D possibly matching TRBD1 (5 bases). V shed 4 bases and J shed 5 bases, with 17 bases lying between them. Germline CDR1 reads LGHDT; CDR2 reads YNNKEL (reference sequence). There are 15 residues in the CDR3. CDR3 in DNA: TGTGCCAGCAGCCCAATGTGGGGGGTTGGAACTGAAGCTTTCTTT. It is translated as CASSPMWGVGTEAFF.

CDR3 in amino acids: CASSVQGVSYEQYF. DNA for the CDR3: TGTGCCAGCAGTGTTCAGGGGGTTTCCTACGAGCAGTACTTC. V and J are TRBV5-4 and TRBJ2-7, with 7 bases fitting TRBD1. V gave up 5 bases and J gave up 1 base; unmatched junction bases: 6. CDR1 is SGHNT and CDR2 is YYREEE in the germline V gene (reference sequence). The CDR3 extends over 14 amino acids.

The V gene is TRBV6-1, the J gene TRBJ2-1; 9 bases are shared with TRBD2. This CDR3 is 15 amino acids long. The germline V gene encodes CDR1 MNHNS and CDR2 SASEGT. The V and J ends lost 9 bases and 2 bases, in that order; junction bases with no gene match: 8. As DNA, the CDR3 is TGTGCCAGTAGGGGACTAGCCGGAGCCTACAATGAGCAGTTCTTC. Translating it yields CASRGLAGAYNEQFF.

This chain uses TRBV4-1 with TRBJ1-6, with 9 bases aligning to TRBD1. This CDR3 has 16 amino acids. J was trimmed by 10 bases and V by 2 bases; bases with no gene match: 9. In germline, CDR1 is MGHRA, CDR2 YSYEKL. CDR3 DNA sequence: TGCGCCAGCAGCCAAATACCGGGACAGGGAGGATCACCCCTCCACTTT. Protein sequence: CASSQIPGQGGSPLHF.

The chain recombines TRBV5-1 with TRBJ2-7, with 12 bases matching TRBD2. V lost 4 bases, J lost 0 bases, and 2 bases stayed unmatched. This CDR3 is built from 15 residues. CDR1 is SGHRS and CDR2 is YFSETQ in the germline V gene. The CDR3 coding sequence is TGCGCCAGCAGCGAGACTAGCGGGAGCTCCTACGAGCAGTACTTC. Translation: CASSETSGSSYEQYF.